This TCR beta chain was recovered during a study of cytomegalovirus exposure and HLA in healthy donors. Whole-study results and caveats: Previously analyzed data showed that most TCR beta V segments were productive at a frequency of about 87% or about 30%. The classifier, whose performance was assessed in both the original and validation cohorts, reportedly diagnosed cytomegalovirus status with high specificity and sensitivity.

Trimming took 7 bases from V and 7 from J, leaving 11 bases between them. The CDR3 is 11 amino acids. The germline gives CDR1 SGHRS, CDR2 YFSETQ. Notes on this clone: Its antigen is currently unknown.

Primers included in the PCR were 60 Vbeta and 13 Jbeta primers. Only in-frame clones appear in the TCRdb table, and some are missing; sequencing was by immunoSEQ multiplex PCR. In the table there are about 93,000 clones, nearly 80% of which are singletons. This clonotype was obtained from a woman aged 40 to 50 in good health and CMV-seronegative. This chain links TRBV5-1 with TRBJ2-5; D is possibly TRBD2 (5 bases). The material sequenced was PBMCs. CDR3 in amino acids: CASGNAGTQYF. The CDR3 DNA sequence: TGCGCCAGCGGCAACGCGGGGACCCAGTACTTC.